The 17 T cell receptor beta chains listed next were all sequenced from one sample in a study of cytomegalovirus exposure and HLA in healthy donors. The PCR had 60 Vbeta and 13 Jbeta primers. Libraries were prepared by immunoSEQ multiplex PCR; TCRdb keeps only in-frame clonotypes and omits some of them. This sample's table reports approximately 150,000 clones. The sequenced sample consisted of PBMCs. The receptors were sampled from a woman in her forties in good health and CMV-seronegative.

The V gene is TRBV29-1, the J gene TRBJ1-3; a weak D match, TRBD1 (6 bases). V lost 8 bases, J lost 0 bases, and 11 bases lay in between. The CDR3 runs to 13 residues. Germline V CDR1 and CDR2: SQVTM, ANQGSEA. The CDR3 region has the DNA TGCAGCATCCAAGGGGGCTCTGGAAACACCATATATTTT. As protein: CSIQGGSGNTIYF.

V and J are TRBV5-5 and TRBJ2-3; D gene ambiguous. CDR1 and CDR2 from the germline V gene are SGHKS and YYEKEE (reference sequence). V was trimmed by 6 bases and J by 3 bases, leaving 5 bases between them. This CDR3 comprises 11 residues. The CDR3: CASIITDTQYF. DNA for the CDR3: TGTGCCAGCATTATAACAGATACGCAGTATTTT.

The chain joins TRBV5-1 to TRBJ2-3; D possibly corresponds to TRBD2 (5 bases). The V gene lost 2 bases and the J gene lost 2 bases, with 15 bases spanning the gap. The CDR3 contains 16 residues. Per germline, CDR1 SGHRS and CDR2 YFSETQ. The CDR3 loop is CASSLPPGISTDTQYF. CDR3 in DNA: TGCGCCAGCAGCTTACCCCCCGGGATATCCACAGATACGCAGTATTTT.

The chain recombines TRBV18 with TRBJ2-7, with 7 bases identical to TRBD1. The CDR3 consists of 14 residues. Trimming removed 3 bases from V and 0 bases from J; junction bases left unmatched: 2. In germline, CDR1 is KGHSH, CDR2 LQKENI. CDR3 in amino acids: CASSPGQSSYEQYF. The DNA of the CDR3 is TGTGCCAGCTCACCGGGACAGAGCTCCTACGAGCAGTACTTC. The full variable domain, its missing parts supplied by reference TRBV18 and TRBJ2-7, is NAGVMQNPRHLVRRRGQEARLRCSPMKGHSHVYWYRQLPEEGLKFMVYLQKENIIDESGMPKERFSAEFPKEGPSILRIQQVVRGDSAAYFCASSPGQSSYEQYFGPGTRLTVT.

This sequence joins TRBV11-3 and TRBJ2-7; 9 bases line up with TRBD2. The CDR3 extends over 15 amino acids. The trim removed 3 bases at V and 12 bases at J, leaving 15 bases unmatched. Looked up from germline, CDR1 is SGHNT and CDR2 is YENEEA. Here the CDR3 DNA reads TGTGCCAGCAGCTTTGGTTTTAGCGGGGGCCCCGGATCGTACGTC. Encoded protein: CASSFGFSGGPGSYV.

The rearrangement joins TRBV28 to TRBJ2-7, with D possibly being TRBD2 (6 bases). This CDR3 has 14 amino acids. The ends were cut back, 6 bases at V and 1 base at J, with 13 bases in the middle. Germline CDR1 reads MDHEN; CDR2 reads SYDVKM. CDR3 region: CASSAGRFSYEQYF. The CDR3 DNA follows: TGTGCCAGCAGCGCGGGACGCTTTTCCTACGAGCAGTACTTC.

The chain has TRBV6-6 and TRBJ2-7; possible D gene TRBD1, 6 bases. Germline V gene sequence: CDR1 MNHNY, CDR2 SVGAGI (reference sequence). There are 13 residues in the CDR3. V shed 9 bases and J shed 3 bases, with 15 bases lying between them. The CDR3 sequence is CASRDTGLYEQYV. The CDR3 nucleotides read TGTGCCAGTCGGGACACGGGCCTCTACGAGCAGTACGTC.

Its frequency marks this clone as medium-sized. CDR3 in DNA: TGTGCCACCAGCAGGGACATCGGGGGGCTGGAGAGAGGCTACACCTTC. Translating gives CATSRDIGGLERGYTF. The chain has TRBV15 and TRBJ1-2; tentative D call: TRBD1 (6 bases). Germline-derived CDR1 and CDR2 are LNHNV and YYDKDF (reference sequence). Trimming pared 3 bases from V and 8 bases from J, leaving 22 bases between. The CDR3 is 16 residues long. The full variable domain, rest sourced from reference TRBV15 and TRBJ1-2, is DAMVIQNPRYQVTQFGKPVTLSCSQTLNHNVMYWYQQKSSQAPKLLFHYYDKDFNNEADTPDNFQSRRPNTSFCFLDIRSPGLGDTAMYLCATSRDIGGLERGYTFGSGTRLTVV.

The chain links TRBV5-6 to TRBJ2-7; no clear D gene. The CDR3 contains 16 residues. V lost 0 bases, J lost 0 bases, and 13 bases lay in between. Germline CDR1 reads SGHDT; CDR2 reads YYEEEE. The CDR3 sequence: CASSLGPGFSSYEQYF. The CDR3 DNA is TGTGCCAGCAGCTTGGGTCCAGGCTTCAGCTCCTACGAGCAGTACTTC. The complete variable domain, with remaining parts taken from reference TRBV5-6 and TRBJ2-7, reads DAGVTQSPTHLIKTRGQQVTLRCSPKSGHDTVSWYQQALGQGPQFIFQYYEEEERQRGNFPDRFSGHQFPNYSSELNVNALLLGDSALYLCASSLGPGFSSYEQYFGPGTRLTVT.

This chain uses TRBV4-3 with TRBJ1-6; TRBD1 matches at 9 bases. Trimming took 4 bases from V and 5 from J; bases not matched to a gene: 12. Germline V CDR1 and CDR2: LGHNA, YSLEER. The CDR3 is 18 residues long. The CDR3 spells CASSLLLTGGPDNSPLHF. For the CDR3, the DNA is TGCGCCAGCAGCCTGCTCCTAACAGGGGGCCCCGATAATTCACCCCTCCACTTT.

V gene TRBV27 combines with J gene TRBJ2-7, with D perhaps TRBD1 (6 bases). Trimming stripped 5 bases from V and 2 bases from J, with 19 bases between. This CDR3 region has 16 residues. The germline V gene has CDR1 MNHEY and CDR2 SMNVEV (reference sequence). CDR3 in DNA: TGTGCCAGCAGTCTAGACCGGGACAAGATCACCTACGAGCAGTACTTC. It translates to CASSLDRDKITYEQYF.

J is TRBJ2-7 and V is TRBV5-6; TRBD2 matches at 14 bases. The ends lost 4 bases at V and 3 bases at J; junction bases unmatched: 12. In germline, CDR1 is SGHDT, CDR2 YYEEEE. The CDR3 is made up of 18 amino acids. CDR3 protein: CASSPGLAGVVTHYEQYV. CDR3 sequence (DNA): TGTGCCAGCAGCCCGGGACTAGCGGGGGTCGTAACCCACTACGAGCAGTACGTC.

As concerns this clone: Compared with germline, one end of the junction differs, possibly owing to a read error. The chain couples TRBV7-7 to TRBJ1-3; D is undetermined. The V gene's germline CDR1 is SSHAT and CDR2 FNYEAQ (reference sequence). The CDR3 is 14 amino acids. The DNA of the CDR3 is TGTGCTAGCAGCTTAACAAGCTCTGGAAACACCATATATTTT. The encoded protein is CASSLTSSGNTIYF.

The gene calls are TRBV6-1 and TRBJ1-4; 7 bases are a match to TRBD1. The CDR3 length is 14 residues. With V trimmed by 6 bases and J by 3 bases, 4 bases remained unmatched. Germline CDR1 is MNHNS and CDR2 is SASEGT. The chain's CDR3 is CASSRQGANEKLFF. CDR3 in DNA: TGTGCCAGCAGCCGTCAGGGGGCTAATGAAAAACTGTTTTTT.

The rearrangement joins TRBV11-2 to TRBJ1-6; the D gene is possibly TRBD1 (6 bases). Germline V gene sequence: CDR1 SGHAT, CDR2 FQNNGV. The CDR3 contains 15 residues. V shed 2 bases and J shed 9 bases, with 14 bases lying between them. The CDR3 is CASSLLNRVRSPLHF. DNA for the CDR3: TGTGCCAGCAGCTTATTGAACAGGGTCCGTTCACCCCTCCACTTT.

The chain uses TRBV6-1 and TRBJ1-5; 9 nucleotides align to TRBD1. Germline CDR1 is MNHNS and CDR2 is SASEGT. The CDR3 extends over 13 amino acids. V lost 7 bases, J lost 7 bases, and 5 bases stayed unmatched. DNA for the CDR3: TGTGCCAGCACTCGACAGGGGGAGCAGCCCCAGCATTTT. Its protein is CASTRQGEQPQHF.

The V and J genes are TRBV19 and TRBJ2-7; possibly TRBD1 for D (6 bases). Trimming cost V 4 bases and J 2 bases, with 9 bases left between them. CDR1 is LNHDA, CDR2 SQIVND, per germline (reference sequence). The CDR3 covers 13 residues. CDR3 in DNA: TGTGCCAGTAGTAACAGGGCCCCCTACGAGCAGTACTTC. This encodes CASSNRAPYEQYF. The whole variable domain, remainder taken from reference TRBV19 and TRBJ2-7, is DGGITQSPKYLFRKEGQNVTLSCEQNLNHDAMYWYRQDPGQGLRLIYYSQIVNDFQKGDIAEGYSVSREKKESFPLTVTSAQKNPTAFYLCASSNRAPYEQYFGPGTRLTVT.